This TCR beta chain was found in a study of cytomegalovirus exposure and HLA in healthy donors. PCR involved 60 Vbeta and 13 Jbeta primers. The method was immunoSEQ multiplex PCR; TCRdb's version includes in-frame clones alone and lacks a portion of them. The table shows about 230,000 clones, with around 85% occurring only once. Looked up from germline, CDR1 is SQVTM and CDR2 is ANQGSEA. The CDR3 totals 12 residues. Trimming pared 2 bases from V and 6 bases from J, leaving 10 bases between. This clone turned up a few times. The sequenced sample consisted of PBMCs. The receptor was isolated from a human donor in good health. V gene TRBV29-1 combines with J gene TRBJ2-5; D is possibly TRBD2 (5 bases). CDR3 region: CSVERRSKTQYF. The CDR3 region has the DNA TGCAGCGTTGAACGGAGGTCGAAGACCCAGTACTTC.